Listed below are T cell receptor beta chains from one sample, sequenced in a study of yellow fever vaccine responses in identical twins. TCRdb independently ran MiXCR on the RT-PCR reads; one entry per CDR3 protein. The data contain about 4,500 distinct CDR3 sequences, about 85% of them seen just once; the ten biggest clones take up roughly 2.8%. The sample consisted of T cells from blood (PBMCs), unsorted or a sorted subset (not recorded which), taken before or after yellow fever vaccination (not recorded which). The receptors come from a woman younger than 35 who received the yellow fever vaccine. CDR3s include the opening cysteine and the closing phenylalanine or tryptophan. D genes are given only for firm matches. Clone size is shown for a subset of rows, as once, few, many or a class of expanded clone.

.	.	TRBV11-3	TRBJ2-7	TGTGCCAGCCACGCTTTGGACAAGTCCTCCTACGAGCAGTACTTC	CASHALDKSSYEQYF
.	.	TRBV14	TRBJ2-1	TGTGCCAGCAGCCCCGGGACTCACAATGAGCAGTTCTTC	CASSPGTHNEQFF
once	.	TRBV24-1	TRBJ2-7	TGTGCCACCAGTGATTACAAGCCGTACGAGCAGTACTTC	CATSDYKPYEQYF
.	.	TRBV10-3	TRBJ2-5	TGTGCCATCAGCGAGACCCAAGAGACCCAGTACTTC	CAISETQETQYF
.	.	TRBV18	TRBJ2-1	TGTGCCAGCTCTCTACAGGGATGGGGCAATGAGCAGTTCTTC	CASSLQGWGNEQFF
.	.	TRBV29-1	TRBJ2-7	TGCAGCGTTGAAGATGCGGGACAGTACTCCTACGAGCAGTACTTC	CSVEDAGQYSYEQYF
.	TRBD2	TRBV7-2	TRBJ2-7	TGTGCCAGCAGCTTCGCGGGGGGAAGCGAGCAGTACTTC	CASSFAGGSEQYF
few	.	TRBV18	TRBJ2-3	TGTGCCAGCTCACCATTTTCCCCAGGAGATACGCAGTATTTT	CASSPFSPGDTQYF
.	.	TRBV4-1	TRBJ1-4	TGCGCCAGCAGCCAAGAGTCCGATGAAAAACTGTTTTTT	CASSQESDEKLFF
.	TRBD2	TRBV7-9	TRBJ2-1	TGTGCCAGCACGGGACTAGCGGGTAACAATGAGCAGTTCTTC	CASTGLAGNNEQFF
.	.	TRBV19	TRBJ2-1	TGTGCCAGTAGTAACCCCCTGGTGGACAATGAGCAGTTCTTC	CASSNPLVDNEQFF
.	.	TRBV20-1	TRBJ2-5	TGCAGTGCTAGAGATTTTGTGACAATCCAAGAGACCCAGTACTTC	CSARDFVTIQETQYF
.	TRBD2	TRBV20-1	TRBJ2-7	TGCAGTTTCGGCGGGAGAGTTTACGAGCAGTACTTC	CSFGGRVYEQYF
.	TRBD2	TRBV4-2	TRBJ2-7	TGTGCCAGCAGCCATGTGGGAGCGGGAACGATGTACGAGCAGTACTTC	CASSHVGAGTMYEQYF
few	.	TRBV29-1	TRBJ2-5	TGCAGCGCAGGACAGGGAGGGGTAGAGACCCAGTACTTC	CSAGQGGVETQYF
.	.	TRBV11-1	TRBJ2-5	TGTGCCAGCAGCTTGAGGGGACAATTCGAAGAGACCCAGTACTTC	CASSLRGQFEETQYF
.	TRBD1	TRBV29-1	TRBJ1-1	TGCAGCGTTGAGGGACAGTCGGCTGAAGCTTTCTTT	CSVEGQSAEAFF
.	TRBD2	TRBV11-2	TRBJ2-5	TGTGCCAGCAGCTCTGGACTAGCAGAGACCCAGTACTTC	CASSSGLAETQYF
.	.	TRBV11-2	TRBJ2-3	TGTGCCAGCAGCTCGACGGCAGATACGCAGTATTTT	CASSSTADTQYF
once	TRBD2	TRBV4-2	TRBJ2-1	TGTGCCAGCAGCTTACTAGCGGGGGAGGTTTACAATGAGCAGTTCTTC	CASSLLAGEVYNEQFF
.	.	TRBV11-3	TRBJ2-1	TGTGCCAGCAGCTTAGTTGAATACAATGAGCAGTTCTTC	CASSLVEYNEQFF
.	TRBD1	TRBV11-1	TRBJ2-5	TGTGCCAGCAGCTCCGGACAGGGAGATATAGAGACCCAGTACTTC	CASSSGQGDIETQYF
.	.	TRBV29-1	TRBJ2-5	TGCAGCGTTGTCGGGAACCAAGAGACCCAGTACTTC	CSVVGNQETQYF
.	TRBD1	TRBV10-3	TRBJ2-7	TGTGCCATCACGTCCGAGACAGGGTCCTACGAGCAGTACTTC	CAITSETGSYEQYF
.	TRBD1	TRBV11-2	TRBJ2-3	TGTGCCAGCAGCTGGGGGACAGACACAGATACGCAGTATTTT	CASSWGTDTDTQYF
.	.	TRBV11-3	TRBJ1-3	TGTGCCAGCAGGATTAGTGGAAACACCATATATTTT	CASRISGNTIYF
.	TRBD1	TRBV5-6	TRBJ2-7	TGTGCCAGCAGCCTCCTGAACAGGGGCGAGCAGTACTTC	CASSLLNRGEQYF
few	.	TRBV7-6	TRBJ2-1	TGTGCCAGCAGCCCTCCGGGGGTAAGCTCCTACAATGAGCAGTTCTTC	CASSPPGVSSYNEQFF
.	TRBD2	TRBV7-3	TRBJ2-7	TGTGCCAGCAGCTTACGGGTTGGGGGGGGTGTCTCCTACGAGCAGTACTTC	CASSLRVGGGVSYEQYF
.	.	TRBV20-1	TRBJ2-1	TGCAGTGCTCGGGATGGTGAGCAGTTCTTC	CSARDGEQFF
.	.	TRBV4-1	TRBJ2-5	TGCGCCAGCAGCCAAACCAACCAAGAGACCCAGTACTTC	CASSQTNQETQYF
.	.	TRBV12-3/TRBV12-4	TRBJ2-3	TGTGCCAGCAGCCCGCCGGTGGTGACAGATACGCAGTATTTT	CASSPPVVTDTQYF
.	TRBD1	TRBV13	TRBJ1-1	TGTGCCAGCAGCAGGACAGGAGGGGCAGCTTTCTTT	CASSRTGGAAFF
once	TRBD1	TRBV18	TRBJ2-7	TGTGCCAGCTCACCTGGGACAGGCGAGCAGTACTTC	CASSPGTGEQYF
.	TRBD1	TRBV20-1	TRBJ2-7	TGCAGTGCTAGTTCTCGGGACAGACTAATCTACGAGCAGTACTTC	CSASSRDRLIYEQYF
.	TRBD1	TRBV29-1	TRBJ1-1	TGCAGCGCCAACCCCGGGACAGGGAGCACTGAAGCTTTCTTT	CSANPGTGSTEAFF
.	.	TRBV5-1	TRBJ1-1	TGCGCCAGCAGCTTTGGGATCGGCACTGGGGGCACTGAAGCTTTCTTT	CASSFGIGTGGTEAFF
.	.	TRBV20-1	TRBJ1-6	TGCAGTGCTAGAGAGGGGGGTAGGGCCCTCCACTTT	CSAREGGRALHF
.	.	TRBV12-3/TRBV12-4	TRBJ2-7	TGTGCCAGCAGGGGCCAGGGGACATTAGCCTACGAGCAGTACTTC	CASRGQGTLAYEQYF
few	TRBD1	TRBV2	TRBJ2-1	TGTGCCAGCAGTGAATCTCGGGACAGGGTAATAAATGAGCAGTTCTTC	CASSESRDRVINEQFF